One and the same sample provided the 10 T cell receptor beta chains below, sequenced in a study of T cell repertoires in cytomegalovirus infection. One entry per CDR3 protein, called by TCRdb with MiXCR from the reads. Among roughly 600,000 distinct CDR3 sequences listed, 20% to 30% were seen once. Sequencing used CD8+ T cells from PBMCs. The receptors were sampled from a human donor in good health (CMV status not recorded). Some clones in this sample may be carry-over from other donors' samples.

In DNA, the CDR3 is TGCAGCGTTGCCGCGGGGGGCTACAATGAGCAGTTCTTC. The encoded protein is CSVAAGGYNEQFF. V gene TRBV29-1 combines with J gene TRBJ2-1, with TRBD2 identical over 8 bases. Germline CDR1 is SQVTM and CDR2 is ANQGSEA. The junction had 2 bases not matched to a gene; V was cut back by 4 bases and J by 3 bases. The CDR3 runs to 13 residues.

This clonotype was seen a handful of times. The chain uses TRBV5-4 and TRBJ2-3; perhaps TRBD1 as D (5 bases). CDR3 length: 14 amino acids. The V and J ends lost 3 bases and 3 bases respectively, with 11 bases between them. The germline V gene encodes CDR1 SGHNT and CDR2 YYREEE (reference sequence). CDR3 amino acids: CASSWGRATDTQYF. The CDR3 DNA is TGTGCCAGCAGCTGGGGCCGAGCGACAGATACGCAGTATTTT.

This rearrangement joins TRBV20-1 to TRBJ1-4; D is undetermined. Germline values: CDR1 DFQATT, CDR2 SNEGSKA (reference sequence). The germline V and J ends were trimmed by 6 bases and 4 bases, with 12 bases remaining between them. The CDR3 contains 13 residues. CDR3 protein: CSAVGRINEKLFF. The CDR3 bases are TGCAGTGCCGTAGGACGGATTAATGAAAAACTGTTTTTT.

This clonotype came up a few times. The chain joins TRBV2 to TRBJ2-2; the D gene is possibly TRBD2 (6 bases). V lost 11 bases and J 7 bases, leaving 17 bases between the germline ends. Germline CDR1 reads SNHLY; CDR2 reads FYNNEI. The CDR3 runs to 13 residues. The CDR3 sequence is CAVPGRDFGELFF. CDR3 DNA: TGTGCCGTACCGGGACGGGACTTCGGGGAGCTGTTTTTT.

CDR3 DNA: TGTGCCAGCAGTTTACCTAGCGGGGGACTATACACAGATACGCAGTATTTT. Encoded protein: CASSLPSGGLYTDTQYF. The genes are TRBV28 and TRBJ2-3; TRBD2 matches at 10 bases. Trimming cost V 2 bases and J 2 bases; bases outside gene matches: 7. Germline loops: CDR1 MDHEN, CDR2 SYDVKM. The CDR3 runs 17 residues.

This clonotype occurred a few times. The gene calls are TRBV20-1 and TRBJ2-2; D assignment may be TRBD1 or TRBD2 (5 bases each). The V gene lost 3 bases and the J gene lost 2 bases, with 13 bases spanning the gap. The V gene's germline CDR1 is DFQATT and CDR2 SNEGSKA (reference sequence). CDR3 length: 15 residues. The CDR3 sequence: CSASSRDLNTGELFF. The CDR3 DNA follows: TGCAGTGCTAGTAGCCGGGACCTCAACACCGGGGAGCTGTTTTTT.

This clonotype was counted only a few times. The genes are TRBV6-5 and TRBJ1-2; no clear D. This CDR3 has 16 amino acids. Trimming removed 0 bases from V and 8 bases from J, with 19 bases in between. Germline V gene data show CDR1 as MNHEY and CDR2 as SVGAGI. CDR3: CASSYSSPVRNLGYTF. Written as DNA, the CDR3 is TGTGCCAGCAGTTACTCATCTCCGGTTCGAAATCTCGGCTACACCTTC.

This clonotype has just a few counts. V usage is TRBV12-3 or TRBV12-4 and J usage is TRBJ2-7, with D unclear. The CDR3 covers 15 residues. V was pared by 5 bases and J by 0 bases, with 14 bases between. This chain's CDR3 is CASSTDLTPSYEQYF. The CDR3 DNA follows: TGTGCCAGCAGTACTGACCTCACCCCCTCCTACGAGCAGTACTTC.

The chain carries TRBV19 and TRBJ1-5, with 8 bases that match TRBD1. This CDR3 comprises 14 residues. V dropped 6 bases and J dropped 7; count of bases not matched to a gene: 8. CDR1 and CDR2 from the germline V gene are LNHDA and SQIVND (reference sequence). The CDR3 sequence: CASSHDRGPQPQHF. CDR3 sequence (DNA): TGTGCCAGTAGCCACGACAGGGGTCCCCAGCCCCAGCATTTT.

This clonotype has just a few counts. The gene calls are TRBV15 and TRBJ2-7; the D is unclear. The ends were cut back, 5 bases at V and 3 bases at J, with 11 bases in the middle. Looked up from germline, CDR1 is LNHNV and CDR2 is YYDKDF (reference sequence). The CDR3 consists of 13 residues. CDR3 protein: CATSAPPVYEQYV. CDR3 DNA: TGTGCCACCAGCGCCCCCCCAGTCTACGAGCAGTACGTC.